Below are 18 T cell receptor beta chains sequenced from a single sample in a study of cytotoxic CD8 clonotypes in ibrutinib-treated CLL. Clones were read by immunoSEQ multiplex PCR, and TCRdb kept only the in-frame ones, dropping some. This table has approximately 100,000 clones, about 72% appearing once. The sequencing here drew on PBMCs, taken after 12 months of ibrutinib treatment. The receptors come from a human donor with chronic lymphocytic leukemia.

V gene TRBV2 combines with J gene TRBJ2-7, with unresolved D. CDR3 size: 11 residues. V lost 7 bases and J lost 2, with 6 bases in between. Germline V gene lookup returns CDR1 SNHLY and CDR2 FYNNEI. The CDR3 sequence is CASTLTYEQYF. The CDR3 nucleotides read TGTGCCAGCACACTAACCTACGAGCAGTACTTC.

The chain recombines TRBV19 with TRBJ1-6, with D possibly matching TRBD1 (6 bases). This CDR3 spans 14 amino acids. CDR1 LNHDA and CDR2 SQIVND come from the germline V gene (reference sequence). Trimming stripped 3 bases from V and 7 bases from J, with 10 bases between. CDR3 protein: CASSMGGRNSPLHF. As DNA, the CDR3 is TGTGCCAGTAGTATGGGGGGCAGGAATTCACCCCTCCACTTT.

The chain is built from TRBV30 and TRBJ1-5; D possibly corresponds to TRBD1 (6 bases). Looked up from germline, CDR1 is GTSNPN and CDR2 is SVGIG (reference sequence). V gave up 0 bases and J gave up 4 bases, with 13 bases separating them. The CDR3 contains 15 residues. The CDR3 reads CAWSVRGQGNQPQHF. CDR3 sequence (DNA): TGTGCCTGGAGTGTACGGGGGCAGGGGAATCAGCCCCAGCATTTT.

The J gene is TRBJ2-7, the V gene TRBV11-3; D is possibly TRBD1 (6 bases). In germline, CDR1 is SGHNT, CDR2 YENEEA. This CDR3 has 13 residues. V was shortened by 2 bases and J by 2 bases, with 7 bases between the two germline ends. CDR3 sequence reads: CASSLTGTYEQYF. CDR3 DNA: TGTGCCAGCAGCTTAACAGGGACCTACGAGCAGTACTTC.

The J gene is TRBJ1-6, the V gene TRBV7-3; unclear D gene. This CDR3 spans 18 amino acids. V was trimmed by 5 bases and J by 0 bases, leaving 17 bases between them. Germline V gene sequence: CDR1 SGHTA, CDR2 FQGTGA. The CDR3 DNA sequence: TGTGCCAGCAGCCAGGCCGGCCCACCGAGCTCCTATAATTCACCCCTCCACTTT. Its protein product is CASSQAGPPSSYNSPLHF.

The V call is TRBV18, the J call TRBJ1-1; D is unresolved. The CDR3 contains 15 residues. Trimming stripped 3 bases from V and 0 bases from J, with 11 bases between. In germline, CDR1 is KGHSH, CDR2 LQKENI. DNA of the CDR3: TGTGCCAGCTCACCCGGGATGGGGATGAACACTGAAGCTTTCTTT. Its translation is CASSPGMGMNTEAFF.

The sample holds one count of this clone. The gene calls are TRBV18 and TRBJ1-2; D is unresolved. The CDR3 runs 13 residues. V gave up 3 bases and J gave up 8 bases, with 13 bases separating them. CDR1 and CDR2 (germline): KGHSH, LQKENI. The CDR3: CASSPEGMVGYTF. DNA for the CDR3: TGTGCCAGCTCACCGGAGGGTATGGTGGGCTACACCTTC.

The V call is TRBV30, the J call TRBJ1-1; maybe TRBD1 (5 bases). Germline-derived CDR1 and CDR2 are GTSNPN and SVGIG (reference sequence). The CDR3 is 16 amino acids. With 4 bases removed from V and 1 base from J, the gap between germline ends came to 19 bases. CDR3 in DNA: TGTGCCTGGACGCTGGGACGAGGCCCTACGAACACTGAAGCTTTCTTT. It is translated as CAWTLGRGPTNTEAFF.

This CDR3 reads CASTQGPLGNSEQFF. As DNA, the CDR3 is TGTGCCAGCACCCAAGGGCCCTTGGGTAATAGTGAGCAGTTCTTC. The genes are TRBV2 and TRBJ2-1; D gene uncertain. Germline loops: CDR1 SNHLY, CDR2 FYNNEI. V was shortened by 7 bases and J by 9 bases, with 22 bases between the two germline ends. This CDR3 spans 15 amino acids.

V usage is TRBV18 and J usage is TRBJ2-1; tentatively, D is TRBD2 (6 bases). The CDR3 length is 13 residues. V lost 2 bases, J lost 9 bases, and 11 bases lay in between. The germline gives CDR1 KGHSH, CDR2 LQKENI. CDR3 amino acids: CASSPVGDSEQFF. CDR3 nucleotide sequence: TGTGCCAGCTCACCAGTTGGGGACTCTGAGCAGTTCTTC.

The chain joins TRBV7-3 to TRBJ2-2; D remains ambiguous. Trimming stripped 6 bases from V and 3 bases from J, with 5 bases between. Germline CDR1 SGHTA, CDR2 FQGTGA. The CDR3 sequence is 12 residues long. In DNA, the CDR3 is TGTGCCAGCAGACGTGACACCGGGGAGCTGTTTTTT. This gives the protein CASRRDTGELFF.

The chain employs TRBV10-1 and TRBJ2-4; 10 bases are shared with TRBD1. There are 19 residues in the CDR3. Trimming removed 2 bases from V and 0 bases from J; junction bases left unmatched: 10. CDR1 is WNHNN and CDR2 is SYGVQD in the germline V gene (reference sequence). The CDR3, as DNA: TGCGCCAGCAGTGAGAGGGGACAGGGGTCAAAGTTAGCCAAAAACATTCAGTACTTC. This gives the protein CASSERGQGSKLAKNIQYF.

This clone was detected only once. A read error is likely, as this CDR3 ends without the conserved phenylalanine or tryptophan. The genes are TRBV30 and TRBJ2-7, with D tentatively TRBD2 (6 bases). V was shortened by 0 bases and J by 0 bases, with 9 bases between the two germline ends. Germline CDR1 GTSNPN, CDR2 SVGIG (reference sequence). The CDR3 loop spans 14 amino acids. The CDR3, as DNA: TGTGCCTGGAGTGTACTCGGGAGCTCCTACGAGCAGTACCTC. This gives the protein CAWSVLGSSYEQYL.

The table lists this clone with a count of one. The rearrangement uses TRBV5-5 and TRBJ2-7; no clear D gene. The CDR3 spans 14 residues. Germline V gives CDR1 SGHKS, CDR2 YYEKEE (reference sequence). Trimming cost V 3 bases and J 3 bases, with 13 bases left between them. CDR3 sequence (DNA): TGTGCCAGCAGCTCCACCTACAGATTCTACGAGCAGTACTTC. Protein: CASSSTYRFYEQYF.

CDR3 nucleotide sequence: TGTGCCAGCAGCAGTACGGGACAGGGTACGGGACCCCTCCACTTT. Translating gives CASSSTGQGTGPLHF. This chain links TRBV2 with TRBJ1-6; 9 nucleotides align to TRBD1. This CDR3 comprises 15 residues. Per germline, CDR1 SNHLY and CDR2 FYNNEI. Trimming at V came to 6 bases and at J to 12 bases, leaving 12 bases not matched to a gene.

This chain joins TRBV29-1 and TRBJ2-7; 7 nucleotides match TRBD2. CDR3 size: 11 residues. The germline V gene has CDR1 SQVTM and CDR2 ANQGSEA. The V gene end was trimmed by 7 bases and the J gene end by 3 bases; junction bases not matched to a gene: 3. CDR3 nucleotide sequence: TGCAGCGGTTCTAGCGGCTACGAGCAGTACTTC. Protein: CSGSSGYEQYF.

In this sample, this clone turned up a few times. The J gene is TRBJ1-2, the V gene TRBV2; 9 nucleotides align to TRBD1. Unmatched junction bases numbered 10, after V lost 5 bases and J lost 6 bases. Germline V gene data show CDR1 as SNHLY and CDR2 as FYNNEI. The CDR3 spans 15 residues. This CDR3 is CASSFSDRGADGYTF. The DNA for the CDR3 is TGTGCCAGCAGTTTCTCGGACAGGGGAGCGGATGGCTACACCTTC.

This chain connects TRBV29-1 to TRBJ2-1, with D tentatively TRBD2 (6 bases). Germline assignment: CDR1 SQVTM and CDR2 ANQGSEA. Trimming stripped 6 bases from V and 7 bases from J, with 16 bases between. The CDR3 totals 13 residues. The CDR3 is CSVRDGGGNEQFF. The DNA of the CDR3 is TGCAGCGTACGGGACGGGGGTGGAAATGAGCAGTTCTTC.